This T cell receptor (beta chain) stems from a study of cytomegalovirus exposure and HLA in healthy donors. This CDR3 contains 15 residues. PCR primers comprised 60 Vbeta and 13 Jbeta primers. TCRdb's table, derived via immunoSEQ multiplex PCR, lists solely in-frame clones and lacks some. The sample lists roughly 170,000 clones; more than 70% were seen once. The chain links TRBV1 to TRBJ2-5; the table calls TRBD2, which could not be checked here. TRBV1 counts as a pseudogene. The sequenced material came from PBMCs. The sequence derives from a girl aged 10 to 17 in good health and CMV-seronegative. CDR3 coding DNA: TGCACCAGCAGCCCCAAAGTTAGACTAGCGGGTCAGAAGTACTTC. It codes for CTSSPKVRLAGQKYF.